The 2 T cell receptor beta chains given below trace back to one sample, sequenced in a study of cytomegalovirus exposure and HLA in healthy donors (dated by TCRdb to the late 2010s). Receptors were amplified or captured by the immunoSEQ multiplex PCR assay. For the multiplex PCR, a mixture combining 60 forward primers for TCR Vbeta segments and 13 reverse primers for TCR Jbeta segments was used. TCRdb re-hosts the immuneACCESS table, in-frame sequences only. Its copies lack some clones; in the studies checked, an unresolved V gene accounts for under half of them, and the cause for the rest is not known. Recorded for this sample are 100,000 to 150,000 clones; roughly 80% of them occurred a single time. Roughly 7.3% of the sample is taken by the ten largest. The sequenced material came from PBMCs. The receptors derive from a male donor in good health and CMV-seronegative.

The rearrangement uses TRBV7-5 and TRBJ1-6; no DNA check was done on the table's D call, TRBD1. TRBV7-5 is marked as a pseudogene. There are 16 residues in the CDR3. The CDR3 coding sequence is TGTGCCAGAACCCCGGACAGTTACTCCTATAATTCACCCCTCCACTTT. Translated, it gives CARTPDSYSYNSPLHF.

The V gene is TRBV6-5, the J gene TRBJ1-2; possibly TRBD1 for D (5 bases). Germline V lookup: CDR1 MNHEY, CDR2 SVGAGI. Trimming stripped 9 bases from V and 5 bases from J, with 13 bases between. The CDR3 contains 12 residues. The CDR3 nucleotides are TGTGCCAGTGCAGAGCAGGGTTATGGCTACACCTTC. This translates into CASAEQGYGYTF.